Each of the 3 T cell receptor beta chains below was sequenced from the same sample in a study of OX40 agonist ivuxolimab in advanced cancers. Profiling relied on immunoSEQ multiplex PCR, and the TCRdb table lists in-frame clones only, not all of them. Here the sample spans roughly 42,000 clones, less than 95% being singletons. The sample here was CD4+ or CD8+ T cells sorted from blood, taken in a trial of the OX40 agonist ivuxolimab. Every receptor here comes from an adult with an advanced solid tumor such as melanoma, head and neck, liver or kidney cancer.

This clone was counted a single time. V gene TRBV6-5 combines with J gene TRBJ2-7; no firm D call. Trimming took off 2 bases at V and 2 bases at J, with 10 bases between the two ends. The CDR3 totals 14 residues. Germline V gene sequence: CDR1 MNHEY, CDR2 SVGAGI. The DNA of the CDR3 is TGTGCCAGCAGTTACGAAGGCAGAACCTACGAGCAGTACTTC. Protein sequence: CASSYEGRTYEQYF.

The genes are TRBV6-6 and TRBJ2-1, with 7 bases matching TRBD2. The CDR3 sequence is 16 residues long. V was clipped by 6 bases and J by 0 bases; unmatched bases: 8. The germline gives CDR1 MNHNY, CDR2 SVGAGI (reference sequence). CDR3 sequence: CASRDIAGRSYNEQFF. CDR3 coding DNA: TGTGCCAGCAGAGACATAGCGGGCCGCTCCTACAATGAGCAGTTCTTC.

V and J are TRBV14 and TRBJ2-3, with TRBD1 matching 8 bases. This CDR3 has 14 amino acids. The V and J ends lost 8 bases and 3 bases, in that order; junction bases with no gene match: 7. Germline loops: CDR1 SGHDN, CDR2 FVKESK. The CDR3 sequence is CASGAGQGTDTQYF. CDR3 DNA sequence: TGTGCCAGCGGCGCTGGACAGGGAACAGATACGCAGTATTTT.